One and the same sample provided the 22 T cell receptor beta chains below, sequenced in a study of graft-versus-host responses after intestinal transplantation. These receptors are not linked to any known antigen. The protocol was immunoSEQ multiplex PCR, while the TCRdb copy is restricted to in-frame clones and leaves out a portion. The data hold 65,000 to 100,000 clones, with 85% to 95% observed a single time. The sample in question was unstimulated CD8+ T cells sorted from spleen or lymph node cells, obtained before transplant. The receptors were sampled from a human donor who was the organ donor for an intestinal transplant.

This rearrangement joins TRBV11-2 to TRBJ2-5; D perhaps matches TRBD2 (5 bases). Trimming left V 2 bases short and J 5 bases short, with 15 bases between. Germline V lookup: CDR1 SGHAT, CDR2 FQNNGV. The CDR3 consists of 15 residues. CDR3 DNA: TGTGCCAGCAGCTTAAAAACGACCCAGCGGGAGACCCAGTACTTC. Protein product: CASSLKTTQRETQYF.

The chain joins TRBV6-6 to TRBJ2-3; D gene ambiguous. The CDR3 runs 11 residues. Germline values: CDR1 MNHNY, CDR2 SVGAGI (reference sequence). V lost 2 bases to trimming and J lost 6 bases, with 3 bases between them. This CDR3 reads CASSYGDTQYF. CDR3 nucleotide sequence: TGTGCCAGCAGTTACGGCGATACGCAGTATTTT.

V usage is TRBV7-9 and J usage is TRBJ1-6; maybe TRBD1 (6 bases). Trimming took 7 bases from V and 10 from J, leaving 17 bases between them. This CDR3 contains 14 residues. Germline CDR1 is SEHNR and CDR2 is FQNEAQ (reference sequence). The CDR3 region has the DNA TGTGCCAGCAAATATTCGGACAGCTCCTCACCCCTCCACTTT. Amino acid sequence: CASKYSDSSSPLHF.

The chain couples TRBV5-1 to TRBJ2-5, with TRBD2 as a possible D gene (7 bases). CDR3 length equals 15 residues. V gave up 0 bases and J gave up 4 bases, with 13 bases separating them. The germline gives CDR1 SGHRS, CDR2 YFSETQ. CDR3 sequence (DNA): TGCGCCAGCAGCTTGGCGGGGGGCCTTTTAGAGACCCAGTACTTC. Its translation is CASSLAGGLLETQYF.

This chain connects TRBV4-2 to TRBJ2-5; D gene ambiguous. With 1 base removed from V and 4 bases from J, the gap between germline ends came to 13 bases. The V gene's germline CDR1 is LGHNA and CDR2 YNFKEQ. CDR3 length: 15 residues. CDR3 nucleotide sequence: TGTGCCAGCAGCCAAGTAGTAGCTAACGGAGAGACCCAGTACTTC. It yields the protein CASSQVVANGETQYF.

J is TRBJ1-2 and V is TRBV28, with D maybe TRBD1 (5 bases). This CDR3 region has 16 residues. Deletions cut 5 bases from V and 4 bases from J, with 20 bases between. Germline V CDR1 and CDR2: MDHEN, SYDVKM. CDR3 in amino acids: CASSPQWRGPSYGYTF. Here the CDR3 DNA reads TGTGCCAGCAGTCCCCAGTGGAGGGGACCTTCCTATGGCTACACCTTC.

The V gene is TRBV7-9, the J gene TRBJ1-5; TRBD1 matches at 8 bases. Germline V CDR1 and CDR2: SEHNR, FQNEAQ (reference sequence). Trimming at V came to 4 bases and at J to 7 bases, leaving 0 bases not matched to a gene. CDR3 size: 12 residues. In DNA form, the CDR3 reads TGTGCCAGCAGCTCAGGGGGCCAGCCCCAGCATTTT. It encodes CASSSGGQPQHF.

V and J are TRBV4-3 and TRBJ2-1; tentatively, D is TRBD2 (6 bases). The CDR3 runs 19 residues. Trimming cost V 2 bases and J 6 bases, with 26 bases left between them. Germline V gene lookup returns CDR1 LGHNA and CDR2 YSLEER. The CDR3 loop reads CASSQTTVGRCQSCNEQFF. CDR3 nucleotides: TGCGCCAGCAGCCAAACGACAGTTGGGAGGTGTCAGAGTTGCAATGAGCAGTTCTTC.

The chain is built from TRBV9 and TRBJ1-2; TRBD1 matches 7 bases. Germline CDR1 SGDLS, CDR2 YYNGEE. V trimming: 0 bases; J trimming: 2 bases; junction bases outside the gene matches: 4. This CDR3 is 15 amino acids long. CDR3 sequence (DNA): TGTGCCAGCAGCGTAGGAGGCAGGGGGAACTATGGCTACACCTTC. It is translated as CASSVGGRGNYGYTF.

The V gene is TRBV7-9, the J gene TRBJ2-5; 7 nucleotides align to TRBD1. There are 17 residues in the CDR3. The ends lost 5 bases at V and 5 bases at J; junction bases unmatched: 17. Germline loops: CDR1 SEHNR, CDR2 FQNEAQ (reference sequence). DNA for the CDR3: TGTGCCAGCAGCGGTGGGACAGTTCGATTGCGTAGGGAGACCCAGTACTTC. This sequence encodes CASSGGTVRLRRETQYF.

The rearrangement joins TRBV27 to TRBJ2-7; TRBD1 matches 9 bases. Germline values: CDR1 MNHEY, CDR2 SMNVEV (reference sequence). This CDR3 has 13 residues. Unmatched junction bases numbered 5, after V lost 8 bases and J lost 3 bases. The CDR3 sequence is CASRDRVYYEQYF. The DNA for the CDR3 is TGTGCCAGCCGGGACAGGGTCTACTACGAGCAGTACTTC.

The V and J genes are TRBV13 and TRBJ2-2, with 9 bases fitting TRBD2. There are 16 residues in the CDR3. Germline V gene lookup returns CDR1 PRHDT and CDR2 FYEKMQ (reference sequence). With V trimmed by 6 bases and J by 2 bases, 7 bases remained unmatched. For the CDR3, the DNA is TGTGCCAGCAGGTCCCGGCTAGCGGGAAACACCGGGGAGCTGTTTTTT. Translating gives CASRSRLAGNTGELFF.

CDR3 bases: TGTGCCACCAGCAGTCAAAGGACAGGGCCACATGAAAAACTGTTTTTT. Translated, it gives CATSSQRTGPHEKLFF. The rearrangement links TRBV15 to TRBJ1-4, with 8 nucleotides matching TRBD1. V lost 3 bases to trimming and J lost 6 bases; unmatched junction nucleotides: 9. The CDR3 is made up of 16 amino acids. Looked up from germline, CDR1 is LNHNV and CDR2 is YYDKDF (reference sequence).

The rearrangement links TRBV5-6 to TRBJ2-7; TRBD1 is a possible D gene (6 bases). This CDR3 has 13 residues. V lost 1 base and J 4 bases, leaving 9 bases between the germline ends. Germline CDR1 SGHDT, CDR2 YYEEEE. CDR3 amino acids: CASSLRGMYEQYF. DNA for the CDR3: TGTGCCAGCAGCTTGAGGGGGATGTACGAGCAGTACTTC. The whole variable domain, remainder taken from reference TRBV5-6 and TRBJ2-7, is DAGVTQSPTHLIKTRGQQVTLRCSPKSGHDTVSWYQQALGQGPQFIFQYYEEEERQRGNFPDRFSGHQFPNYSSELNVNALLLGDSALYLCASSLRGMYEQYFGPGTRLTVT.

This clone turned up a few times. The CDR3 DNA reads as TGTGCCAGCAGCTTTACCTTAGGACAGGGCTACGAGCAGTACTTC. Translated: CASSFTLGQGYEQYF. V and J are TRBV12-1 and TRBJ2-5; the table's D call of TRBD1 was not tested on the DNA. Matching the DNA end better, TRBJ2-7 makes the J call doubtful. TRBV12-1 is marked as a pseudogene. This CDR3 spans 15 amino acids.

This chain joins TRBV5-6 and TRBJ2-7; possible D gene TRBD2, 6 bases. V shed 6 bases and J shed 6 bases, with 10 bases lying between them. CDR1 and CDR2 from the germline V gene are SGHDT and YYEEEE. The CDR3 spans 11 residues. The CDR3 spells CASMRGLEQYF. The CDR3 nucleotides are TGTGCCAGCATGCGGGGCCTCGAGCAGTACTTC.

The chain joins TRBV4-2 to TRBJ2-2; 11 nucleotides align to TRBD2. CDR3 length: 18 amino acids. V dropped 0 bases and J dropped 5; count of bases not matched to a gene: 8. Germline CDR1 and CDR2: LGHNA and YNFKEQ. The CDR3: CASSQDPISGGATGELFF. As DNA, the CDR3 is TGTGCCAGCAGCCAAGATCCCATTAGCGGGGGGGCGACCGGGGAGCTGTTTTTT.

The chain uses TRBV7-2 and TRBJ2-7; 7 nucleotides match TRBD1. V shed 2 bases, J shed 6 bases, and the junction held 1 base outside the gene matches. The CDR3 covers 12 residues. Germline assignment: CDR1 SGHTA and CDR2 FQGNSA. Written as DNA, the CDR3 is TGTGCCAGCAGCTTAACAGGGGCCGAGCAGTACTTC. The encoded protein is CASSLTGAEQYF.

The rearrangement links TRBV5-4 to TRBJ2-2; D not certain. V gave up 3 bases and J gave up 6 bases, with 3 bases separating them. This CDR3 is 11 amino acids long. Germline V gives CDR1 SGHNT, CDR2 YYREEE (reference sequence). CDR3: CASSSSGELFF. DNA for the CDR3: TGTGCCAGCAGCTCCTCCGGGGAGCTGTTTTTT.

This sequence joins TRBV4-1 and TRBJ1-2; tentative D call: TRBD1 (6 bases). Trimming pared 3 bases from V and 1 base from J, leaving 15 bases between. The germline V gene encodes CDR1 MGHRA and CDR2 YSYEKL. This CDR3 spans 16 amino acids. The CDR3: CASSHISGQFNYGYTF. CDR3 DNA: TGCGCCAGCAGCCACATATCCGGACAGTTTAACTATGGCTACACCTTC.

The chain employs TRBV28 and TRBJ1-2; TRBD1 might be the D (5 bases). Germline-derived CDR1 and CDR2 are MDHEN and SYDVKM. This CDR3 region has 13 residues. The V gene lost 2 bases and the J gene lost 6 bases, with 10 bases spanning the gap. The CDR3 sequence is CASSLRGIDGYTF. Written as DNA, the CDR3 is TGTGCCAGCAGTTTAAGGGGTATCGATGGCTACACCTTC.

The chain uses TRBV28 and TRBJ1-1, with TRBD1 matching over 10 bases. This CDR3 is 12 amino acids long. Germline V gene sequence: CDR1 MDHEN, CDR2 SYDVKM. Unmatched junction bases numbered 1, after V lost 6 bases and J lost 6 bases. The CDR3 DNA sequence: TGTGCCAGCAGGACAGGGGGCCCTGAAGCTTTCTTT. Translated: CASRTGGPEAFF.